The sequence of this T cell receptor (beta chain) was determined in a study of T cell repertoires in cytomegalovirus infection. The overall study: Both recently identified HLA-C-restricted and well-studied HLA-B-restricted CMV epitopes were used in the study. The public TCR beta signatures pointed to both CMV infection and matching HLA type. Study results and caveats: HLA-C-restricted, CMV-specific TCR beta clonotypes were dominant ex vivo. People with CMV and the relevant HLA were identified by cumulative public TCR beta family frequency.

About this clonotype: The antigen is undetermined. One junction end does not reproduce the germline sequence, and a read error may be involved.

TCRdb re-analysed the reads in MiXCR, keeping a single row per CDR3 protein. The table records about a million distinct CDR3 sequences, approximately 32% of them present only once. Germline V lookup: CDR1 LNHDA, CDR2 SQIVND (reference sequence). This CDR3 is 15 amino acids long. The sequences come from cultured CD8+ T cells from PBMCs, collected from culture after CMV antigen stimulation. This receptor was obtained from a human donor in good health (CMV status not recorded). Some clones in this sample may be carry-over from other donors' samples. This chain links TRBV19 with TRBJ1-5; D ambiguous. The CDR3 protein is CASSIGFDSNKPQHF. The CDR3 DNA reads TGTGCCAGTAGTATTGGTTTCGATAGCAATAAGCCCCAGCATTTT.